The clone carrying this T cell receptor beta chain appeared a few times. The antigen is unknown. The entry originates in a study of post-analysis software for immune sequencing data. CDR1 and CDR2 from the germline V gene are SEHNR and FQNEAQ (reference sequence). V lost 1 base to trimming and J lost 0 bases, with 10 bases between them. The CDR3 contains 16 residues. Included in the TCR beta cDNA libraries were unique molecular identifiers. Using its own MiXCR run on the PCR reads, TCRdb lists one record per CDR3 protein. Of under 200,000 distinct CDR3 sequences listed, roughly 30% are singletons. Study-level findings and limits: About five TRBV segments (TRBV5-6, TRBV5-1 and TRBV20-1 among them) occurred more frequently in patients than in controls. Compared against controls, patients with multiple sclerosis displayed significantly lower normalized Chao1 diversity.

The rearrangement joins TRBV7-9 to TRBJ1-3, with unresolved D. The sample was blood. This sequence was found in a girl younger than 18 with multiple sclerosis. CDR3 region: CASSLGQPRSGNTIYF. DNA of the CDR3: TGTGCCAGCAGCTTAGGTCAGCCCCGCTCTGGAAACACCATATATTTT.